The 4 T cell receptor beta chains reported below all come from one sample, sequenced in a study of blood T cell repertoires in COVID-19. Here immunoSEQ multiplex PCR was the method, and the copy in TCRdb shows in-frame clones only, minus some. The sample lists about 240,000 clones, around 86% seen once, with roughly 3.1% in the top ten. The source material was PBMCs or T cells enriched from blood (not recorded which). All receptors come from a woman between 40 and 50 years old with acute COVID-19.

This clone was seen more than once but under ten times. V and J are TRBV18 and TRBJ1-5, with D possibly TRBD1 on 5 matching bases. The germline V gene has CDR1 KGHSH and CDR2 LQKENI. V lost 4 bases and J lost 7, with 14 bases in between. This CDR3 spans 14 amino acids. The CDR3 region is CASSHQRAGQPQHF. For the CDR3, the DNA is TGTGCCAGCTCACACCAGCGGGCAGGGCAGCCCCAGCATTTT.

The rearrangement uses TRBV25-1 and TRBJ2-2; 10 bases agree with TRBD2. V gave up 8 bases and J gave up 5 bases; unmatched junction bases: 8. Germline V gene data show CDR1 as MGHDK and CDR2 as SYGVNS. The length of the CDR3 is 15 residues. The CDR3 loop reads CASLGLAAGTGELFF. The CDR3 nucleotides are TGTGCCAGCCTAGGACTAGCGGCCGGGACCGGGGAGCTGTTTTTT.

This chain links TRBV30 with TRBJ2-1; 9 positions match TRBD2. The CDR3 covers 14 residues. The junction had 0 bases not matched to a gene; V was cut back by 0 bases and J by 3 bases. CDR1 is GTSNPN and CDR2 is SVGIG in the germline V gene (reference sequence). CDR3 sequence: CAWSVLAGYNEQFF. The CDR3 DNA sequence: TGTGCCTGGAGTGTACTAGCGGGCTACAATGAGCAGTTCTTC.

This chain joins TRBV9 and TRBJ2-1; D is undetermined. Per the germline V gene, CDR1 is SGDLS and CDR2 is YYNGEE. The CDR3 spans 14 residues. V shed 4 bases and J shed 4 bases, with 12 bases lying between them. The CDR3 DNA follows: TGTGCCAGCAGCCCGTCCCAGGCATACAATGAGCAGTTCTTC. This translates into CASSPSQAYNEQFF.